This T cell receptor beta chain stems from a study of naive and memory T cell subsets. Study outcomes and limitations: Diversity fell and Gini index rose from naive through CM, EM, EMRA.

Trimming took 6 bases from V and 6 from J, leaving 11 bases between them. CDR3 length: 12 amino acids. Germline V gene sequence: CDR1 MNHEY, CDR2 SVGEGT. Both TRBC1 and TRBC2 were covered by a beta constant-region primer of two equimolar oligonucleotides. MiXCR, run by TCRdb on the UMI-ligation and nested PCR reads, gives a single entry per CDR3 protein. The table lists some 150,000 distinct CDR3 sequences, around 15% of them singletons. CD4 T cells were positively selected, then CD8 T cells from the CD4-negative fraction. Four subsets defined by CD45RA and CD27 were sorted after CD3, CD4, CD8 and live/dead staining. This clonotype was recorded a few times. Its matching antigen is unknown.

V gene TRBV6-2 or TRBV6-3 combines with J gene TRBJ1-2; no clear D. Sequenced input: naive CD4+ T cells from blood. The TCR sequence derives from a human donor in good health. This CDR3 is CASSPDFNGYTF. As DNA, the CDR3 is TGTGCCAGCAGCCCTGACTTTAATGGCTACACCTTC.